This TCR beta chain was observed in a study of T cell responses to AZD1222 COVID-19 vaccine. Profiled with immunoSEQ multiplex PCR; TCRdb holds only in-frame clones, not every one. The sample has 98,000 or so clones, about 93% seen once; the top ten hold approximately 4.7%. The V segment lost 7 bases and the J segment 4 bases; nucleotides outside the gene matches: 12. The CDR3 sequence is 15 residues long. Germline CDR1 reads MNHEY; CDR2 reads SVGAGI. The material was peripheral blood, obtained on day 0 of AZD1222 vaccination. This sequence was found in an adult in good health. V and J are TRBV6-5 and TRBJ2-5, with 7 bases identical to TRBD2. The CDR3 DNA sequence: TGTGCCAGCACCGAACTGGGCGGGAGTGGAGAGACCCAGTACTTC. This translates into CASTELGGSGETQYF.